The 10 T cell receptor beta chains listed next were all sequenced from one sample in a study of radiotherapy plus CTLA-4 blockade in lung cancer. Sequencing was performed with immunoSEQ multiplex PCR; in TCRdb, only in-frame clones are kept and a portion is missing. The data contain fewer than 55,000 clones, approximately 84% of them seen just once; the ten biggest clones take up 28%. The source material was peripheral blood, sampled from a patient treated with radiotherapy plus ipilimumab. The receptors were sampled from a human donor with non-small cell lung cancer whose response to radiotherapy plus ipilimumab could not be evaluated.

The rearrangement links TRBV5-1 to TRBJ2-3; 7 bases align to TRBD2. With 5 bases clipped from V and 2 bases from J, the junction kept 5 bases outside the gene matches. The CDR3 spans 14 residues. Germline CDR1 SGHRS, CDR2 YFSETQ. Here the CDR3 DNA reads TGCGCCAGCAGTACAGAGCGGGACACAGATACGCAGTATTTT. Amino acids: CASSTERDTDTQYF.

The chain has TRBV5-4 and TRBJ2-7, with 9 bases aligning to TRBD2. From germline, CDR1 is SGHNT and CDR2 YYREEE (reference sequence). The J segment lost 5 bases and the V segment lost 0 bases, leaving 6 bases of the junction unmatched. The CDR3 covers 15 residues. The CDR3 protein is CASSLAGTSSHEQYF. The CDR3, as DNA: TGTGCCAGCAGCTTGGCCGGGACTAGCAGTCACGAGCAGTACTTC. Supplemented by reference TRBV5-4 and TRBJ2-7, the full variable domain reads ETGVTQSPTHLIKTRGQQVTLRCSSQSGHNTVSWYQQALGQGPQFIFQYYREEENGRGNFPPRFSGLQFPNYSSELNVNALELDDSALYLCASSLAGTSSHEQYFGPGTRLTVT.

The chain is built from TRBV25-1 and TRBJ2-7; a possible D gene is TRBD2 (7 bases). The CDR3 extends over 14 amino acids. Germline V CDR1 and CDR2: MGHDK, SYGVNS. V was trimmed by 3 bases and J by 3 bases, leaving 12 bases between them. CDR3: CASSEGGTIYEQYF. CDR3 nucleotide sequence: TGTGCCAGCAGTGAGGGGGGGACAATCTACGAGCAGTACTTC.

The chain links TRBV11-3 to TRBJ2-3; D not certain. CDR1 SGHNT and CDR2 YENEEA come from the germline V gene. V lost 0 bases, J lost 1 base, and 8 bases lay in between. The CDR3 is 15 residues long. This CDR3 is CASSLESGGTDTQYF. CDR3 nucleotides: TGTGCCAGCAGCTTAGAATCGGGTGGCACAGATACGCAGTATTTT.

CDR3 sequence reads: CASSGGTGEIPNYGYTF. CDR3 nucleotides: TGTGCCAGCAGCGGCGGGACAGGAGAGATCCCTAACTATGGCTACACCTTC. The V call is TRBV9, the J call TRBJ1-2, with 8 nucleotides matching TRBD1. Germline assignment: CDR1 SGDLS and CDR2 YYNGEE. V lost 3 bases and J lost 0; bases outside the gene matches: 10. The CDR3 length is 17 residues.

The chain combines TRBV28 with TRBJ2-3; D ambiguous. CDR3 size: 14 residues. V was cut by 2 bases and J by 7 bases, with 13 bases left in between. CDR1 is MDHEN, CDR2 SYDVKM, per germline. The CDR3 loop is CASSLTVAQNTQYF. The CDR3 nucleotides are TGTGCCAGCAGTTTAACCGTCGCACAGAATACGCAGTATTTT.

The CDR3 DNA reads as TGTGCCAGTAGTACACCTTACAGCACTCTTACTGGTGGCTACACCTTC. This codes for CASSTPYSTLTGGYTF. J is TRBJ1-2 and V is TRBV19, with D unresolved. The V gene's germline CDR1 is LNHDA and CDR2 SQIVND (reference sequence). The CDR3 is 16 amino acids. V was clipped by 4 bases and J by 7 bases, with 22 bases between them. Looking up the rest from reference TRBV19 and TRBJ1-2 gives the full variable domain: DGGITQSPKYLFRKEGQNVTLSCEQNLNHDAMYWYRQDPGQGLRLIYYSQIVNDFQKGDIAEGYSVSREKKESFPLTVTSAQKNPTAFYLCASSTPYSTLTGGYTFGSGTRLTVV.

The gene calls are TRBV4-1 and TRBJ2-7; 7 bases are shared with TRBD2. CDR1 and CDR2 from the germline V gene are MGHRA and YSYEKL. V lost 5 bases, J lost 1 base, and 5 bases stayed unmatched. CDR3 size: 14 residues. The CDR3 reads CASSRDYQSYEQYF. The CDR3 bases are TGCGCCAGCAGCAGGGACTACCAATCCTACGAGCAGTACTTC.

V is TRBV19 and J is TRBJ2-7, with D possibly TRBD2 on 6 matching bases. The ends were cut back, 5 bases at V and 2 bases at J, with 10 bases in the middle. Germline-derived CDR1 and CDR2 are LNHDA and SQIVND (reference sequence). The CDR3 is 13 amino acids. CDR3 region: CASSLARAYEQYF. CDR3 bases: TGTGCCAGTAGTCTAGCGAGGGCCTACGAGCAGTACTTC.

The chain links TRBV27 to TRBJ2-3; 11 bases align to TRBD2. This CDR3 comprises 18 residues. The germline V gene has CDR1 MNHEY and CDR2 SMNVEV (reference sequence). Germline trimming cut 5 bases from V and 0 bases from J; bases unmatched to any gene: 10. As DNA, the CDR3 is TGTGCCAGCAGTCCCTCTCTAGCGGGAGGACTCAGCACAGATACGCAGTATTTT. Protein product: CASSPSLAGGLSTDTQYF.